These 23 T cell receptor beta chains came from one sample sequenced in a study of cytomegalovirus exposure and HLA in healthy donors. Primers for the PCR totalled 60 Vbeta and 13 Jbeta. Clones were sequenced by immunoSEQ multiplex PCR, and TCRdb holds only the in-frame ones, with some missing. This table holds more than 95,000 clones, 79% found once. The sample comprised PBMCs. These receptors originate from a man aged 25 to 40 in good health and CMV-seropositive.

With respect to this clone: The CDR3 end shows no conserved phenylalanine or tryptophan, and so a read error is likely. The DNA is left out, because the CDR3 cannot be placed on it with certainty; the CDR3 is given as TCRdb lists it. This chain links TRBV15 with TRBJ1-2; TRBD1, the D gene given by the table, was not confirmed from the DNA. The CDR3 adds up to 15 amino acids, both ends counted. The germline CDR1 and CDR2 sequences are LNHNV and YYDKDF (reference sequence). The CDR3 sequence: CATSRDSSGTGYRVV.

This clone was detected once. The chain joins TRBV28 to TRBJ1-2; TRBD1 might be the D (5 bases). Germline CDR1 reads MDHEN; CDR2 reads SYDVKM. This CDR3 is 14 amino acids long. V was pared by 6 bases and J by 5 bases, with 16 bases between. CDR3 sequence (DNA): TGTGCCAGCAGGACAGTTGGGGGGACGTATGGCTACACCTTC. It codes for CASRTVGGTYGYTF.

The count of this clone is one. The chain couples TRBV9 to TRBJ2-3, with D maybe TRBD1 (7 bases). The V end was cut by 1 base, the J end by 6 bases, with 15 bases between. Germline V gives CDR1 SGDLS, CDR2 YYNGEE. The CDR3 is 15 amino acids. This chain's CDR3 is CASSVLMTGRDTQYF. CDR3 in DNA: TGTGCCAGCAGCGTACTAATGACAGGGAGGGATACGCAGTATTTT.

This chain links TRBV29-1 with TRBJ1-2; D call uncertain. Germline CDR1 reads SQVTM; CDR2 reads ANQGSEA. Trimming removed 7 bases from V and 4 bases from J, with 10 bases in between. The CDR3 has 11 amino acids. CDR3 amino acids: CSADMSYGYTF. DNA of the CDR3: TGCAGCGCTGACATGAGCTATGGCTACACCTTC.

The chain combines TRBV27 with TRBJ2-7, with a weak D call TRBD1 (5 bases). Germline CDR1 and CDR2: MNHEY and SMNVEV (reference sequence). V was trimmed by 7 bases and J by 7 bases, leaving 14 bases between them. The CDR3 contains 12 residues. The CDR3 DNA reads as TGTGCCAGCACCTCAGGGTTCCGGGAGCAGTACTTC. Its translation: CASTSGFREQYF.

There are a few counts of this clone. The gene calls are TRBV9 and TRBJ1-2; 9 positions agree with TRBD1. The CDR3 extends over 15 amino acids. The V gene's germline CDR1 is SGDLS and CDR2 YYNGEE. V lost 3 bases to trimming and J lost 4 bases; unmatched junction nucleotides: 7. CDR3 nucleotide sequence: TGTGCCAGCAGCGCTGGAGTACAGGGGGCCTATGGCTACACCTTC. Translating gives CASSAGVQGAYGYTF.

The J gene is TRBJ1-1, the V gene TRBV7-2, with D tentatively TRBD1 (6 bases). The CDR3 has 13 residues. Trimming removed 5 bases from V and 1 base from J, with 8 bases in between. Per the germline V gene, CDR1 is SGHTA and CDR2 is FQGNSA. DNA for the CDR3: TGTGCCAGCAGCCCGACAGGGAACACTGAAGCTTTCTTT. Translating gives CASSPTGNTEAFF.

The rearrangement links TRBV28 to TRBJ2-3; TRBD2 agrees at 7 bases. Germline values: CDR1 MDHEN, CDR2 SYDVKM. There are 13 residues in the CDR3. After removal of 8 bases from V and 3 bases from J, the junction contained 5 bases not matched to a gene. The CDR3 sequence: CASRWRETDTQYF. The CDR3 DNA follows: TGTGCCAGCCGATGGCGGGAGACAGATACGCAGTATTTT.

The rearrangement joins TRBV13 to TRBJ1-2, with unresolved D. The CDR3 consists of 13 residues. The V end lost 2 bases, the J end lost 8 bases, and 12 bases lay between the germline ends. Germline CDR1 reads PRHDT; CDR2 reads FYEKMQ (reference sequence). The chain's CDR3 is CASSLTSGSGYTF. CDR3 DNA: TGTGCCAGCAGCTTAACTTCGGGGTCGGGCTACACCTTC.

This clone has just one count. The CDR3, as DNA: TGCGCCAGCAGCCAAGGTTACGCAGGGTACAATGAGCAGTTCTTC. Translated: CASSQGYAGYNEQFF. J is TRBJ2-1 and V is TRBV4-3; D might be TRBD1 (5 bases). CDR3 length: 15 residues. Trimming removed 1 base from V and 4 bases from J, with 11 bases in between. Germline CDR1 is LGHNA and CDR2 is YSLEER.

The chain uses TRBV5-1 and TRBJ2-5, with TRBD2 matching 15 bases. Germline-derived CDR1 and CDR2 are SGHRS and YFSETQ. This CDR3 spans 18 amino acids. J lost 5 bases, V lost 0 bases, and 8 bases had no gene match. The CDR3 region is CASSLGRTSGGAHETQYF. CDR3 nucleotides: TGCGCCAGCAGCTTGGGAAGGACTAGCGGGGGGGCCCATGAGACCCAGTACTTC.

This rearrangement joins TRBV19 to TRBJ2-1; 11 nucleotides line up with TRBD2. J gave up 2 bases and V 3 bases, and 0 bases lay outside the gene matches. The CDR3 runs 15 residues. The germline V gene encodes CDR1 LNHDA and CDR2 SQIVND (reference sequence). The CDR3 bases are TGTGCCAGTAGTATTAGCGGGGGGGCCTACAATGAGCAGTTCTTC. Its protein product is CASSISGGAYNEQFF.

The chain has TRBV18 and TRBJ2-5; 11 positions match TRBD2. The trim removed 6 bases at V and 2 bases at J, leaving 5 bases unmatched. The germline V gene encodes CDR1 KGHSH and CDR2 LQKENI. The CDR3 has 15 amino acids. The CDR3 DNA reads as TGTGCCAGCTCCCCCCGGACTAGCGGGCAAGAGACCCAGTACTTC. The encoded protein is CASSPRTSGQETQYF.

J is TRBJ2-7 and V is TRBV7-9; TRBD2 might be the D (5 bases). The CDR3 loop spans 12 amino acids. CDR1 and CDR2 from the germline V gene are SEHNR and FQNEAQ (reference sequence). The DNA for the CDR3 is TGTTCCATCGGGAATACTTACTACGAGCAGTACTTC. It specifies CSIGNTYYEQYF.

CDR3 protein: CATGQGAGEQYF. The CDR3 nucleotides read TGTGCCACCGGACAGGGGGCTGGGGAGCAGTACTTC. V is TRBV15 and J is TRBJ2-7, with 11 bases fitting TRBD1. CDR3 size: 12 residues. The V segment lost 8 bases and the J segment 7 bases; nucleotides outside the gene matches: 4. Looked up from germline, CDR1 is LNHNV and CDR2 is YYDKDF (reference sequence).

The chain joins TRBV7-9 to TRBJ2-1, with D tentatively TRBD1 (6 bases). Trimming pared 1 base from V and 6 bases from J, leaving 22 bases between. The CDR3 covers 18 residues. Germline V gene data show CDR1 as SEHNR and CDR2 as FQNEAQ (reference sequence). This CDR3 is CASSLGWGRRILGNEQFF. The CDR3 bases are TGTGCCAGCAGCTTAGGGTGGGGGCGGAGAATTCTGGGCAATGAGCAGTTCTTC.

The CDR3 region is CASSPLGHQGSRFF. In nucleotides, the CDR3 is TGTGCCAGCTCACCACTGGGACATCAGGGGAGCAGGTTCTTC. The rearrangement joins TRBV18 to TRBJ2-1; the D gene is possibly TRBD1 (6 bases). CDR3 length: 14 amino acids. The V gene lost 1 base and the J gene lost 15 bases, with 19 bases spanning the gap. CDR1 and CDR2 (germline): KGHSH, LQKENI.

This clone appeared a single time. This chain connects TRBV7-2 to TRBJ2-7; 8 nucleotides align to TRBD1. The CDR3 totals 14 residues. The J segment lost 7 bases and the V segment lost 4 bases, leaving 9 bases of the junction unmatched. CDR1 and CDR2 (germline): SGHTA, FQGNSA. The CDR3 protein is CASSSRQGAGEQYF. CDR3 bases: TGTGCCAGCAGCTCACGTCAGGGGGCCGGGGAGCAGTACTTC.

Only a few counts were recorded for this clone. The rearrangement uses TRBV7-2 and TRBJ2-7; TRBD1 agrees at 7 bases. J was trimmed by 2 bases and V by 0 bases; bases with no gene match: 4. This CDR3 spans 15 amino acids. Germline-derived CDR1 and CDR2 are SGHTA and FQGNSA. The CDR3 region has the DNA TGTGCCAGCAGCTTAGCGAAGGGGGCAACCTACGAGCAGTACTTC. It encodes CASSLAKGATYEQYF.

The J gene is TRBJ2-3, the V gene TRBV5-4; TRBD2 aligns across 11 bases. J was trimmed by 0 bases and V by 4 bases; bases with no gene match: 4. CDR1 is SGHNT and CDR2 is YYREEE in the germline V gene (reference sequence). The CDR3 has 16 amino acids. The CDR3 coding sequence is TGTGCCAGCAGCCCGGGGACTAGCGGTAGCACAGATACGCAGTATTTT. It encodes CASSPGTSGSTDTQYF.

The J gene is TRBJ2-5, the V gene TRBV11-2; 7 nucleotides line up with TRBD1. Germline assignment: CDR1 SGHAT and CDR2 FQNNGV. This CDR3 spans 13 amino acids. Unmatched junction bases numbered 7, after V lost 5 bases and J lost 7 bases. The CDR3 coding sequence is TGTGCCAGCAGCCAAGACAGGGTGGGGACCCAGTACTTC. Its protein product is CASSQDRVGTQYF.

The chain is built from TRBV6-6 and TRBJ2-7; perhaps TRBD2 as D (5 bases). Trimming pared 5 bases from V and 0 bases from J, leaving 17 bases between. The CDR3 covers 16 residues. Germline CDR1 and CDR2: MNHNY and SVGAGI (reference sequence). The CDR3 DNA sequence: TGTGCCAGCAGTGGATTCTTACATACTAGCTCCTACGAGCAGTACTTC. Translation: CASSGFLHTSSYEQYF.

The J gene is TRBJ2-4, the V gene TRBV28; 8 nucleotides line up with TRBD2. The CDR3 loop spans 13 amino acids. Germline V gene sequence: CDR1 MDHEN, CDR2 SYDVKM. V dropped 3 bases and J dropped 12; count of bases not matched to a gene: 7. The CDR3 region is CASSFGGGQRQYF. The CDR3 bases are TGTGCCAGCAGTTTCGGGGGGGGCCAGCGTCAGTACTTC. The variable domain in full, completed from reference TRBV28 and TRBJ2-4, reads DVKVTQSSRYLVKRTGEKVFLECVQDMDHENMFWYRQDPGLGLRLIYFSYDVKMKEKGDIPEGYSVSREKKERFSLILESASTNQTSMYLCASSFGGGQRQYFGAGTRLSVL.